A single sample gave rise to the 21 T cell receptor beta chains below, sequenced in a study of cytomegalovirus exposure and HLA in healthy donors. The PCR had 60 Vbeta and 13 Jbeta primers. Produced via immunoSEQ multiplex PCR; TCRdb's table is partial and in-frame only. The repertoire consists of some 180,000 clones, with about 90% occurring once and the leading ten covering about 0.21%. The sample comprised PBMCs. These receptors all come from a girl under three years old in good health and CMV-seronegative.

The V and J genes are TRBV2 and TRBJ1-2; 9 bases are shared with TRBD1. This CDR3 region has 14 residues. Germline V gene data show CDR1 as SNHLY and CDR2 as FYNNEI. V lost 8 bases, J lost 1 base, and 5 bases stayed unmatched. The CDR3, as DNA: TGTGCCAGCCGCCGGGACAGGGATAACTATGGCTACACCTTC. It codes for CASRRDRDNYGYTF.

The J gene is TRBJ2-1, the V gene TRBV5-8, with TRBD2 matching 9 bases. Germline assignment: CDR1 SGHTS and CDR2 YDEGEE. The length of the CDR3 is 16 residues. V was pared by 0 bases and J by 13 bases, with 14 bases of the junction left unmatched. The CDR3 nucleotides read TGTGCCAGCAGCTTGGCCGCAGAGACTTTAGCGGGAGAACAGTTCTTC. This codes for CASSLAAETLAGEQFF.

The chain joins TRBV5-6 to TRBJ2-7; 10 nucleotides line up with TRBD2. The CDR3 length is 15 residues. Looked up from germline, CDR1 is SGHDT and CDR2 is YYEEEE. Losses at the gene ends were 3 bases for V and 2 bases for J; bases not matched to a gene: 5. The CDR3: CASSSLAGTTYEQYF. CDR3 nucleotide sequence: TGTGCCAGCAGCTCACTAGCGGGAACCACCTACGAGCAGTACTTC.

In its sample, this clone was seen once. This chain links TRBV5-1 with TRBJ2-1, with 11 positions matching TRBD1. Per the germline V gene, CDR1 is SGHRS and CDR2 is YFSETQ. The V and J ends lost 4 bases and 0 bases, in that order; junction bases with no gene match: 12. The CDR3 has 19 amino acids. In DNA form, the CDR3 reads TGCGCCAGCAGCAGCGGACAGGGGGCGCTTCGAAGCTCCTACAATGAGCAGTTCTTC. It encodes CASSSGQGALRSSYNEQFF.

The chain uses TRBV7-8 and TRBJ2-7, with 8 positions matching TRBD2. V lost 1 base to trimming and J lost 7 bases; unmatched junction nucleotides: 18. From germline, CDR1 is SGHVS and CDR2 FQNEAQ. This CDR3 comprises 18 residues. The CDR3 is CASSLERERSGGAKEQYF. CDR3 coding DNA: TGTGCCAGCAGCTTAGAGCGGGAGAGGAGCGGGGGAGCGAAGGAGCAGTACTTC.

The rearrangement uses TRBV19 and TRBJ2-5; D is unclear. CDR1 is LNHDA and CDR2 is SQIVND in the germline V gene (reference sequence). V was clipped by 1 base and J by 3 bases, with 9 bases between them. This CDR3 region has 14 residues. Written as DNA, the CDR3 is TGTGCCAGTAGTATAGTTCCAGATAAAGAGACCCAGTACTTC. Protein: CASSIVPDKETQYF.

This clone was seen only once. The chain has TRBV29-1 and TRBJ2-7, with D perhaps TRBD2 (6 bases). This CDR3 region has 14 residues. Trimming pared 4 bases from V and 2 bases from J, leaving 15 bases between. CDR1 is SQVTM and CDR2 is ANQGSEA in the germline V gene. CDR3 sequence reads: CSVGGTFFPYEQYF. As DNA, the CDR3 is TGCAGCGTTGGGGGGACTTTTTTTCCCTACGAGCAGTACTTC.

In the case of this clone: An end of the junction does not agree with germline; a read error may underlie this. The rearrangement joins TRBV7-9 to TRBJ1-1, with D possibly matching TRBD1 (5 bases). CDR1 and CDR2 (germline): SEHNR, FQNEAQ (reference sequence). This CDR3 is 15 amino acids long. The CDR3: CSSQTWAGRETEAFF. The CDR3 DNA reads TGTTCCAGCCAGACCTGGGCAGGGAGGGAAACTGAAGCTTTCTTT.

V gene TRBV4-1 combines with J gene TRBJ2-1; 9 positions agree with TRBD2. Germline CDR1 MGHRA, CDR2 YSYEKL. This CDR3 is 17 amino acids long. V gave up 1 base and J gave up 3 bases; unmatched junction bases: 7. The CDR3 nucleotides are TGCGCCAGCAGCCAAGCGACCAGCGGGGGGTTCTACAATGAGCAGTTCTTC. This sequence encodes CASSQATSGGFYNEQFF.

The chain uses TRBV21-1 and TRBJ2-7; the DNA was not compared with TRBD2, the D call given in the table. TRBV21-1 is designated a pseudogene. CDR3 size: 14 residues. The CDR3 DNA reads TGTGCCAGCAGCAACCGGGACTTCACCTACGAGCAGTACTTC. Protein: CASSNRDFTYEQYF.

This rearrangement joins TRBV7-2 to TRBJ2-7, with 8 bases aligning to TRBD1. Trimming removed 4 bases from V and 9 bases from J; junction bases left unmatched: 14. Per the germline V gene, CDR1 is SGHTA and CDR2 is FQGNSA. The CDR3 totals 15 residues. The CDR3 DNA follows: TGTGCCAGCAGCTCTGGGGACAGGACGAAGTGGGGGCAGTACTTC. Translation gives CASSSGDRTKWGQYF.

This chain links TRBV5-4 with TRBJ2-7, with D tentatively TRBD1 (7 bases). This CDR3 is 15 amino acids long. In germline, CDR1 is SGHNT, CDR2 YYREEE (reference sequence). The ends were cut back, 2 bases at V and 2 bases at J, with 14 bases in the middle. DNA for the CDR3: TGTGCCAGCAGCTTAGGCGCGGGACAGACCTACGAGCAGTACTTC. It translates to CASSLGAGQTYEQYF. Together with reference TRBV5-4 and TRBJ2-7, the CDR3 gives the full variable domain: ETGVTQSPTHLIKTRGQQVTLRCSSQSGHNTVSWYQQALGQGPQFIFQYYREEENGRGNFPPRFSGLQFPNYSSELNVNALELDDSALYLCASSLGAGQTYEQYFGPGTRLTVT.

The rearrangement uses TRBV5-4 and TRBJ1-2, with TRBD1 matching 8 bases. Per the germline V gene, CDR1 is SGHNT and CDR2 is YYREEE (reference sequence). This CDR3 region has 16 residues. J was trimmed by 2 bases and V by 0 bases; bases with no gene match: 6. This CDR3 reads CASSLGAGQANYGYTF. The DNA for the CDR3 is TGTGCCAGCAGCTTGGGGGCGGGACAGGCAAACTATGGCTACACCTTC.

The CDR3 reads CASRGAGLGPWEQFF. The DNA for the CDR3 is TGTGCCAGCAGGGGGGCCGGCCTTGGACCATGGGAGCAGTTCTTC. The chain combines TRBV25-1 with TRBJ2-1; D may be TRBD1 (6 bases). Trimming cost V 6 bases and J 10 bases, with 22 bases left between them. Germline CDR1 and CDR2: MGHDK and SYGVNS. CDR3 size: 15 residues.

The chain carries TRBV9 and TRBJ2-2; no clear D. CDR1 is SGDLS and CDR2 is YYNGEE in the germline V gene. V was pared by 4 bases and J by 1 base, with 5 bases between. The CDR3 sequence is 13 residues long. CDR3 protein: CASSSRNTGELFF. DNA of the CDR3: TGTGCCAGCAGCTCTAGGAACACCGGGGAGCTGTTTTTT.

The V and J genes are TRBV2 and TRBJ1-2, with 8 bases fitting TRBD1. CDR3 length: 15 amino acids. Germline V lookup: CDR1 SNHLY, CDR2 FYNNEI. V lost 3 bases and J lost 8; bases outside the gene matches: 11. CDR3 region: CASSDPQGVIFGYTF. As DNA, the CDR3 is TGTGCCAGCAGTGACCCACAGGGGGTGATCTTCGGCTACACCTTC.

CDR3 in amino acids: CASSGDRGSPLHF. CDR3 bases: TGCGCCAGCAGCGGGGACAGGGGATCACCCCTCCACTTT. The chain carries TRBV5-1 and TRBJ1-6, with 10 bases aligning to TRBD1. CDR1 SGHRS and CDR2 YFSETQ come from the germline V gene. Trimming took 4 bases from V and 10 from J; bases not matched to a gene: 2. This CDR3 has 13 amino acids.

This clone was seen a single time. One end of the junction fails to match germline, which may point to a read error. J is TRBJ2-1 and V is TRBV7-9; 7 bases are shared with TRBD2. Germline loops: CDR1 SEHNR, CDR2 FQNEAQ (reference sequence). This CDR3 is built from 14 residues. For the CDR3, the DNA is TGTTCCAGCAGCTCCCTTGGGAGGGTTACTGAGCAGTTCTTC. Its translation: CSSSSLGRVTEQFF.

The CDR3 region is CASSLSGSNYGYTF. The CDR3 nucleotides read TGTGCCAGCAGTTTAAGTGGCTCTAACTATGGCTACACCTTC. This sequence joins TRBV27 and TRBJ1-2, with no clear D. The CDR3 length is 14 residues. V was pared by 2 bases and J by 0 bases, with 7 bases between. Germline lookup yields CDR1 MNHEY and CDR2 SMNVEV (reference sequence).

This clone has just one count. The chain is built from TRBV6-1 and TRBJ2-7; the D is unclear. This CDR3 region has 15 residues. Germline CDR1 reads MNHNS; CDR2 reads SASEGT. Trimming removed 7 bases at V and 0 bases at J, with 16 bases between. The CDR3: CASKPPHSRSYEQYF. CDR3 sequence (DNA): TGTGCCAGCAAACCCCCACACAGTCGCTCCTACGAGCAGTACTTC.

This chain links TRBV9 with TRBJ2-7; TRBD2 matches at 14 bases. The CDR3 consists of 15 residues. With V trimmed by 3 bases and J by 3 bases, 2 bases remained unmatched. Germline V CDR1 and CDR2: SGDLS, YYNGEE. The CDR3 bases are TGTGCCAGCAGCGAGGGACTAGCGGGGGACTACGAGCAGTACTTC. This translates into CASSEGLAGDYEQYF.